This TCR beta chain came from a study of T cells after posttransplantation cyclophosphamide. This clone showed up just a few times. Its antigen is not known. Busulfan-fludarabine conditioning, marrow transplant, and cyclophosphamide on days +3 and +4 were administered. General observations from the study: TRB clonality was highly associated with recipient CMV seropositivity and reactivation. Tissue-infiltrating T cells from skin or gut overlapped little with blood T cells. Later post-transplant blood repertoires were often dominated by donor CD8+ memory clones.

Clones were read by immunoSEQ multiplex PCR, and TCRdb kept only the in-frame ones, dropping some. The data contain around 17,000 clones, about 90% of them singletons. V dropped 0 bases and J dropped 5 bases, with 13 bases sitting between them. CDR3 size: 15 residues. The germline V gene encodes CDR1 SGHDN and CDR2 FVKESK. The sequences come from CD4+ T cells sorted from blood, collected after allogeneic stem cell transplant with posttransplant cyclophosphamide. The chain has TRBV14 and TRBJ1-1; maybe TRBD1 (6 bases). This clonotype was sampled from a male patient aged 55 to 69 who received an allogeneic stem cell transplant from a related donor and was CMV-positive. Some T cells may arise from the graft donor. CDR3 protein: CASSQERTGRTEAFF. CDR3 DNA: TGTGCCAGCAGCCAAGAAAGAACAGGGCGGACTGAAGCTTTCTTT.